This entry lists 14 T cell receptor beta chains sequenced from one sample in a study of cytomegalovirus exposure and HLA in healthy donors. It was with 60 Vbeta and 13 Jbeta primers that the PCR ran. Profiling relied on immunoSEQ multiplex PCR, and the TCRdb table lists in-frame clones only, not all of them. In the table there are around 150,000 clones, approximately 85% of which are singletons. The source material was PBMCs. The receptors derive from a man aged 18 to 29 in good health and CMV-seropositive.

This clone was seen a handful of times. V gene TRBV4-2 combines with J gene TRBJ1-3; a possible D gene is TRBD1 (5 bases). The CDR3 runs to 18 residues. Trimming cost V 2 bases and J 0 bases, with 17 bases left between them. Germline CDR1 is LGHNA and CDR2 is YNFKEQ. The CDR3 DNA reads TGTGCCAGCAGCCAAACCCCTCCTGGGGCAGGCTCTGGAAACACCATATATTTT. Residues: CASSQTPPGAGSGNTIYF.

The rearrangement joins TRBV12-5 to TRBJ2-3; weak D call: TRBD2 (7 bases). The CDR3 sequence is 16 residues long. Trimming shortened V by 1 base and J by 0 bases, and 11 bases separated the two germline ends. Looked up from germline, CDR1 is LGHNT and CDR2 is FRNRAP. The CDR3 loop reads CASGLARGASTDTQYF. CDR3 DNA sequence: TGTGCTAGTGGTTTGGCCCGGGGGGCAAGCACAGATACGCAGTATTTT. Using reference TRBV12-5 and TRBJ2-3 for the parts outside the CDR3, the full variable domain is DARVTQTPRHKVTEMGQEVTMRCQPILGHNTVFWYRQTMMQGLELLAYFRNRAPLDDSGMPKDRFSAEMPDATLATLKIQPSEPRDSAVYFCASGLARGASTDTQYFGPGTRLTVL.

The genes are TRBV5-4 and TRBJ2-7; no reliable D call. The germline V and J ends were trimmed by 0 bases and 4 bases, with 8 bases remaining between them. CDR1 and CDR2 from the germline V gene are SGHNT and YYREEE (reference sequence). The CDR3 length is 13 residues. The CDR3 nucleotides read TGTGCCAGCAGCTTGGGCGCTCCTTACGAGCAGTACTTC. Translated, it gives CASSLGAPYEQYF.

V gene TRBV2 combines with J gene TRBJ2-1; D possibly corresponds to TRBD2 (5 bases). V shed 4 bases and J shed 6 bases, with 16 bases lying between them. The CDR3 is made up of 15 amino acids. Per the germline V gene, CDR1 is SNHLY and CDR2 is FYNNEI. The CDR3 protein is CASSVARAQANEQFF. The CDR3 DNA is TGTGCCAGCAGTGTGGCGCGGGCGCAAGCCAATGAGCAGTTCTTC.

The rearrangement links TRBV12-5 to TRBJ1-2; 9 nucleotides line up with TRBD1. Trimming removed 5 bases from V and 4 bases from J; junction bases left unmatched: 5. The CDR3 extends over 14 amino acids. Germline assignment: CDR1 LGHNT and CDR2 FRNRAP. The CDR3 loop is CASGLGQGIYGYTF. In nucleotides, the CDR3 is TGTGCTAGTGGTCTGGGACAGGGAATCTATGGCTACACCTTC.

The V and J genes are TRBV5-4 and TRBJ1-1; TRBD1 is a possible D gene (6 bases). With 0 bases removed from V and 4 bases from J, the gap between germline ends came to 13 bases. The CDR3 is 15 amino acids. Germline V gives CDR1 SGHNT, CDR2 YYREEE (reference sequence). The CDR3 DNA sequence: TGTGCCAGCAGCTTGGGGACAGTAGGGCTCACTGAAGCTTTCTTT. As protein: CASSLGTVGLTEAFF. The variable domain in full, with the rest retrieved from reference TRBV5-4 and TRBJ1-1, is ETGVTQSPTHLIKTRGQQVTLRCSSQSGHNTVSWYQQALGQGPQFIFQYYREEENGRGNFPPRFSGLQFPNYSSELNVNALELDDSALYLCASSLGTVGLTEAFFGQGTRLTVV.

The chain has TRBV9 and TRBJ2-3; TRBD2 matches at 10 bases. This CDR3 region has 16 residues. V gave up 1 base and J gave up 5 bases; unmatched junction bases: 7. Looked up from germline, CDR1 is SGDLS and CDR2 is YYNGEE. As DNA, the CDR3 is TGTGCCAGCAGCGTATCAGCGGGGGGGCAAGAAGATACGCAGTATTTT. Residues: CASSVSAGGQEDTQYF.

The chain links TRBV2 to TRBJ2-7; no definite D call. V was clipped by 2 bases and J by 4 bases, with 9 bases between them. Germline loops: CDR1 SNHLY, CDR2 FYNNEI. The CDR3 is made up of 13 amino acids. This CDR3 reads CASSEIPVYEQYF. The CDR3 bases are TGTGCCAGCAGTGAAATCCCTGTGTACGAGCAGTACTTC.

The chain is built from TRBV9 and TRBJ2-5; TRBD2 agrees at 10 bases. V gave up 4 bases and J gave up 5 bases; unmatched junction bases: 17. Germline V gene data show CDR1 as SGDLS and CDR2 as YYNGEE. This CDR3 comprises 18 residues. This CDR3 reads CASSPRLAGPLRAETQYF. The CDR3 nucleotides are TGTGCCAGCAGCCCCCGACTAGCGGGCCCTCTTAGGGCGGAGACCCAGTACTTC.

V is TRBV18 and J is TRBJ1-6; TRBD1 is a possible D gene (6 bases). Germline lookup yields CDR1 KGHSH and CDR2 LQKENI. V lost 5 bases and J 5 bases, leaving 13 bases between the germline ends. The CDR3 runs 15 residues. The CDR3 here is CASSALQGDNSPLHF. As DNA, the CDR3 is TGTGCCAGCTCAGCCCTACAGGGTGATAATTCACCCCTCCACTTT.

The rearrangement uses TRBV6-1 and TRBJ2-7, with D possibly TRBD2 on 7 matching bases. Trimming took off 3 bases at V and 3 bases at J, with 12 bases between the two ends. The germline gives CDR1 MNHNS, CDR2 SASEGT. CDR3 size: 14 residues. CDR3 sequence reads: CASSDGGGGYEQYF. The CDR3 DNA reads TGTGCCAGCAGTGACGGGGGCGGGGGCTACGAGCAGTACTTC.

This chain uses TRBV10-1 with TRBJ1-1, with D perhaps matching TRBD1 (5 bases). Germline-derived CDR1 and CDR2 are WNHNN and SYGVQD (reference sequence). V was shortened by 6 bases and J by 9 bases, with 14 bases between the two germline ends. The CDR3 spans 12 residues. The CDR3 here is CASSESGGKAFF. CDR3 nucleotides: TGCGCCAGCAGCGAAAGCGGGGGAAAAGCTTTCTTT.

This chain joins TRBV15 and TRBJ1-4; tentative D call: TRBD1 (6 bases). Germline CDR1 is LNHNV and CDR2 is YYDKDF (reference sequence). Deletions cut 1 base from V and 7 bases from J, with 10 bases between. The CDR3 extends over 14 amino acids. The CDR3 sequence is CATSRGRGGEKLFF. The DNA for the CDR3 is TGTGCCACCAGCAGAGGAAGAGGGGGTGAAAAACTGTTTTTT.

The chain carries TRBV19 and TRBJ2-2; D is possibly TRBD2 (6 bases). The V end was cut by 4 bases, the J end by 0 bases, with 9 bases between. The CDR3 runs to 15 residues. Germline V gene lookup returns CDR1 LNHDA and CDR2 SQIVND (reference sequence). CDR3 sequence: CASSTSDSNTGELFF. CDR3 nucleotides: TGTGCCAGTAGTACTAGCGACTCGAACACCGGGGAGCTGTTTTTT. The whole variable domain, filled in from reference TRBV19 and TRBJ2-2, reads DGGITQSPKYLFRKEGQNVTLSCEQNLNHDAMYWYRQDPGQGLRLIYYSQIVNDFQKGDIAEGYSVSREKKESFPLTVTSAQKNPTAFYLCASSTSDSNTGELFFGEGSRLTVL.